This record covers a single TCR beta chain. Per the study methods: It was from reference gene primer amplification that nucleated cell counts were estimated. Libraries were prepared by immunoSEQ multiplex PCR; TCRdb keeps only in-frame clonotypes and omits some of them. From that table come the V and J calls and clone size; the DNA was used to work out D and trimming. The repertoire holds fewer than 250,000 clones, with around 82% as singletons. The CDR3 spans 13 residues. V was pared by 8 bases and J by 2 bases, with 12 bases between. This record belongs to a study of blood T cell repertoires in COVID-19. Study at large: Acute and convalescent COVID-19 specimens originated in the United States, Italy and Spain. The analysed material was cDNA or gDNA that came from T cells, B-cell-depleted T cells, or PBMCs.

The chain couples TRBV12-3 or TRBV12-4 to TRBJ1-1, with D tentatively TRBD1 (6 bases). The sequence derives from a woman in her 70s with acute or convalescent COVID-19. Sequenced material: peripheral blood. The CDR3 is CASDGGANTEAFF. In nucleotides, the CDR3 is TGTGCCAGCGACGGGGGGGCAAACACTGAAGCTTTCTTT.